Listed below are T cell receptor beta chains from one sample, sequenced in a study of read filtering for tumor transcriptome and immune sequencing. TCRdb recomputed calls from the reads with MiXCR, one row per CDR3 protein. The sample consists of about 5,500 distinct CDR3 sequences, roughly 20% of them appearing once. The sequenced sample was a population of CD138-negative cells sorted from bone marrow. These receptors all stem from a donor older than 35 with multiple myeloma. CDR3s include the opening cysteine and the closing phenylalanine or tryptophan. A D gene is named only where the DNA matches it firmly. Size is omitted from some rows. Given values are once, few, many or a class for expanded clones.

j_call: TRBJ2-7; d_call: TRBD2; clone_size: medium-sized; v_call: TRBV20-1; cdr3_aa: CSARGTSVDYEQYF; cdr3_nt: TGCAGTGCTAGGGGGACTAGCGTAGACTACGAGCAGTACTTC
j_call: TRBJ2-7; d_call: .; clone_size: medium-sized; v_call: TRBV27; cdr3_aa: CASSLLGDEQYF; cdr3_nt: TGTGCCAGCAGTTTGTTAGGGGACGAGCAGTACTTC
j_call: TRBJ2-1; d_call: TRBD1; clone_size: many; v_call: TRBV20-1; cdr3_aa: CSARDRGFYNEQFF; cdr3_nt: TGCAGTGCTAGGGACAGGGGGTTTTACAATGAGCAGTTCTTC
j_call: TRBJ2-7; d_call: .; clone_size: medium-sized; v_call: TRBV19; cdr3_aa: CASMGVEGDKAYEQYF; cdr3_nt: TGTGCCAGTATGGGGGTTGAAGGGGACAAAGCCTACGAGCAGTACTTC
j_call: TRBJ2-7; d_call: .; clone_size: many; v_call: TRBV11-3; cdr3_aa: CASRSSGGPSYEQYF; cdr3_nt: TGTGCCAGCAGGTCCTCGGGCGGACCCTCCTACGAGCAGTACTTC
j_call: TRBJ2-1; d_call: .; clone_size: .; v_call: TRBV14; cdr3_aa: CASSPFPLCSYNEQFF; cdr3_nt: TGTGCCAGCAGCCCCTTCCCACTGTGCTCCTACAATGAGCAGTTCTTC
j_call: TRBJ1-6; d_call: .; clone_size: .; v_call: TRBV19; cdr3_aa: CASSIQGLSSYNSPLHF; cdr3_nt: TGTGCCAGTAGTATTCAGGGCCTGAGCTCCTATAATTCACCCCTCCACTTT
j_call: TRBJ2-1; d_call: TRBD2; clone_size: .; v_call: TRBV28; cdr3_aa: CASRPFVTSGYNEQFF; cdr3_nt: TGTGCCAGCAGGCCATTTGTGACTAGCGGGTACAATGAGCAGTTCTTC
j_call: TRBJ1-1; d_call: TRBD1; clone_size: many; v_call: TRBV19; cdr3_aa: CASSPGGRGARAFF; cdr3_nt: TGTGCCAGTAGTCCAGGGGGCCGGGGGGCCCGAGCTTTCTTT
j_call: TRBJ2-1; d_call: .; clone_size: many; v_call: TRBV5-1; cdr3_aa: CASSLGGWSSYNEQFF; cdr3_nt: TGTGCCAGCAGCTTGGGTGGCTGGAGCTCCTACAATGAGCAGTTCTTC
j_call: TRBJ2-7; d_call: TRBD1; clone_size: .; v_call: TRBV29-1; cdr3_aa: CSAGTASYEQYF; cdr3_nt: TGCAGCGCCGGGACAGCATCCTACGAGCAGTACTTC
j_call: TRBJ1-5; d_call: TRBD1; clone_size: few; v_call: TRBV19; cdr3_aa: CASSSRDSYQPQHF; cdr3_nt: TGTGCCAGTAGCAGTCGGGACAGCTATCAGCCCCAGCATTTT
j_call: TRBJ2-1; d_call: TRBD1; clone_size: medium-sized; v_call: TRBV7-2; cdr3_aa: CASSLFARGFNEQFF; cdr3_nt: TGTGCCAGCAGCTTATTTGCCAGGGGGTTCAATGAGCAGTTCTTC
j_call: TRBJ2-1; d_call: .; clone_size: many; v_call: TRBV6-5; cdr3_aa: CASAIGAYNEQFF; cdr3_nt: TGTGCCAGCGCTATAGGAGCCTACAATGAGCAGTTCTTC
j_call: TRBJ2-1; d_call: TRBD2; clone_size: medium-sized; v_call: TRBV4-2; cdr3_aa: CASSQELAGWSAYNEQFF; cdr3_nt: TGTGCCAGCAGCCAAGAGCTAGCGGGTTGGTCCGCCTACAATGAGCAGTTCTTC
j_call: TRBJ2-7; d_call: TRBD2; clone_size: few; v_call: TRBV12-3/TRBV12-4; cdr3_aa: CASSFGGNQYF; cdr3_nt: TGTGCCAGCAGTTTCGGGGGGAACCAGTACTTC
j_call: TRBJ1-5; d_call: .; clone_size: medium-sized; v_call: TRBV19; cdr3_aa: CASSIENRSNQPQHF; cdr3_nt: TGTGCCAGTAGTATTGAGAATCGGAGCAATCAGCCCCAGCATTTT
j_call: TRBJ1-1; d_call: .; clone_size: .; v_call: TRBV6-2/TRBV6-3; cdr3_aa: CASSYPFLTEAFF; cdr3_nt: TGCGCTAGCAGTTACCCGTTTCTAACTGAAGCTTTCTTT
j_call: TRBJ2-7; d_call: .; clone_size: medium-sized; v_call: TRBV5-1; cdr3_aa: CASSAMGEQYF; cdr3_nt: TGCGCCAGCAGCGCGATGGGCGAGCAGTACTTC
j_call: TRBJ1-5; d_call: .; clone_size: many; v_call: TRBV5-1; cdr3_aa: CASSLAENQPQHF; cdr3_nt: TGCGCCAGCAGCTTGGCTGAGAATCAGCCCCAGCATTTT
j_call: TRBJ2-1; d_call: TRBD2; clone_size: medium-sized; v_call: TRBV7-3; cdr3_aa: CASSKGLAGGFVNEQFF; cdr3_nt: TGTGCCAGCAGCAAAGGACTAGCGGGAGGGTTTGTGAATGAGCAGTTCTTC
j_call: TRBJ1-1; d_call: .; clone_size: medium-sized; v_call: TRBV20-1; cdr3_aa: CSASTSETPTPEAFF; cdr3_nt: TGCAGTGCTAGTACTTCGGAGACCCCCACCCCTGAAGCTTTCTTT
j_call: TRBJ2-1; d_call: .; clone_size: .; v_call: TRBV20-1; cdr3_aa: CSARRDLGLGEQFF; cdr3_nt: TGCAGTGCCCGCCGGGACTTAGGCTTGGGTGAGCAGTTCTTC
j_call: TRBJ2-3; d_call: .; clone_size: medium-sized; v_call: TRBV29-1; cdr3_aa: CSVETAKSTDTQYF; cdr3_nt: TGCAGCGTCGAGACAGCGAAAAGCACAGATACGCAGTATTTT
j_call: TRBJ1-5; d_call: .; clone_size: .; v_call: TRBV10-2; cdr3_aa: CASSDHGGQPQHF; cdr3_nt: TGCGCCAGCAGTGATCATGGGGGTCAGCCCCAGCATTTT
j_call: TRBJ2-5; d_call: .; clone_size: many; v_call: TRBV27; cdr3_aa: CASSSQETQYF; cdr3_nt: TGTGCCAGCAGTTCCCAAGAGACCCAGTACTTC
j_call: TRBJ2-1; d_call: .; clone_size: few; v_call: TRBV9; cdr3_aa: CASNTLRGGGQFF; cdr3_nt: TGTGCCAGCAACACGCTCAGGGGCGGTGGGCAGTTCTTC
j_call: TRBJ1-6; d_call: TRBD1; clone_size: .; v_call: TRBV20-1; cdr3_aa: CSARLDREYSPLHF; cdr3_nt: TGCAGTGCTAGGCTGGACAGGGAGTATTCACCCCTCCACTTT
j_call: TRBJ1-2; d_call: .; clone_size: medium-sized; v_call: TRBV7-9; cdr3_aa: CASSLGGDYGYTF; cdr3_nt: TGTGCCTCGTCCCTAGGGGGGGACTATGGCTACACCTTC
j_call: TRBJ2-3; d_call: TRBD1; clone_size: many; v_call: TRBV7-9; cdr3_aa: CASAWGQANTDTQYF; cdr3_nt: TGTGCCAGCGCCTGGGGACAGGCGAACACAGATACGCAGTATTTT
j_call: TRBJ2-7; d_call: TRBD2; clone_size: medium-sized; v_call: TRBV27; cdr3_aa: CASSSLAGASYEQYF; cdr3_nt: TGTGCCAGCAGTTCTCTAGCGGGGGCTTCCTACGAGCAGTACTTC
j_call: TRBJ2-3; d_call: .; clone_size: .; v_call: TRBV6-2/TRBV6-3; cdr3_aa: CASSYGWRIRDTRYF; cdr3_nt: TGTGCCAGCAGTTACGGATGGCGGATCAGAGATACGCGGTATTTT
j_call: TRBJ2-2; d_call: .; clone_size: medium-sized; v_call: TRBV5-6; cdr3_aa: CASSPRPDPNTGELFF; cdr3_nt: TGTGCCAGCAGCCCCCGACCGGACCCGAACACCGGGGAGCTGTTTTTT
j_call: TRBJ2-1; d_call: .; clone_size: medium-sized; v_call: TRBV13; cdr3_aa: CASSLVGGGTYNEQFF; cdr3_nt: TGTGCCAGCAGCTTAGTAGGAGGGGGCACCTACAATGAGCAGTTCTTC
j_call: TRBJ1-5; d_call: TRBD1; clone_size: many; v_call: TRBV6-2/TRBV6-3; cdr3_aa: CASSARQGSNQPQHF; cdr3_nt: TGTGCCAGCAGTGCCCGACAGGGCTCCAATCAGCCCCAGCATTTT
j_call: TRBJ1-5; d_call: .; clone_size: medium-sized; v_call: TRBV5-1; cdr3_aa: CASSLDGGGNQPQHF; cdr3_nt: TGCGCCAGCAGCTTGGATGGGGGCGGCAATCAGCCCCAGCATTTT
j_call: TRBJ2-7; d_call: .; clone_size: medium-sized; v_call: TRBV7-9; cdr3_aa: CASSPKGYEQYF; cdr3_nt: TGTGCCAGCAGTCCCAAGGGGTACGAGCAGTACTTC
j_call: TRBJ2-7; d_call: .; clone_size: medium-sized; v_call: TRBV13; cdr3_aa: CASSLGRQGFKQYF; cdr3_nt: TGTGCCAGCAGCCTAGGTCGGCAGGGTTTCAAGCAGTACTTC
j_call: TRBJ2-5; d_call: TRBD2; clone_size: many; v_call: TRBV20-1; cdr3_aa: CSAPNPGGFQETQYF; cdr3_nt: TGCAGTGCCCCCAACCCGGGAGGGTTCCAAGAGACCCAGTACTTC
j_call: TRBJ2-1; d_call: .; clone_size: many; v_call: TRBV6-5; cdr3_aa: CASSFGGTAYNEQFF; cdr3_nt: TGTGCCAGCAGTTTCGGCGGGACAGCCTACAATGAGCAGTTCTTC
j_call: TRBJ1-5; d_call: .; clone_size: medium-sized; v_call: TRBV4-1; cdr3_aa: CASSHPHSGNQPQHF; cdr3_nt: TGCGCCAGCAGCCATCCGCACTCGGGCAATCAGCCCCAGCATTTT
j_call: TRBJ2-1; d_call: .; clone_size: medium-sized; v_call: TRBV6-1; cdr3_aa: CASSSFRVDEQFF; cdr3_nt: TGTGCCAGCAGTTCGTTTAGGGTTGATGAGCAGTTCTTC
j_call: TRBJ1-2; d_call: TRBD1; clone_size: many; v_call: TRBV2; cdr3_aa: CASSGTGASGYTF; cdr3_nt: TGTGCCAGCAGTGGGACAGGGGCGTCGGGCTACACCTTC
j_call: TRBJ2-5; d_call: TRBD2; clone_size: .; v_call: TRBV29-1; cdr3_aa: CSVRGEGGSETQYF; cdr3_nt: TGCAGCGTCCGGGGGGAGGGCGGCTCGGAGACCCAGTACTTC
j_call: TRBJ1-6; d_call: .; clone_size: medium-sized; v_call: TRBV15; cdr3_aa: CATSRERDNSPLHF; cdr3_nt: TGTGCCACCAGCAGAGAAAGAGATAATTCACCCCTCCACTTT
j_call: TRBJ2-5; d_call: TRBD1; clone_size: many; v_call: TRBV18; cdr3_aa: CASSPRTGTWETQYF; cdr3_nt: TGTGCCAGCTCACCCCGGACAGGGACGTGGGAGACCCAGTACTTC
j_call: TRBJ1-1; d_call: .; clone_size: few; v_call: TRBV9; cdr3_aa: CACSVSGALDAEAFF; cdr3_nt: TGTGCCTGCAGCGTATCAGGGGCCCTGGACGCTGAAGCTTTCTTT
j_call: TRBJ2-1; d_call: TRBD1; clone_size: many; v_call: TRBV12-5; cdr3_aa: CASKRDREGNEQFF; cdr3_nt: TGTGCTAGTAAAAGGGACAGGGAAGGGAATGAGCAGTTCTTC
j_call: TRBJ2-5; d_call: TRBD2; clone_size: few; v_call: TRBV12-3/TRBV12-4; cdr3_aa: CASKEWLAGQETQYF; cdr3_nt: TGTGCCAGCAAAGAATGGTTAGCGGGACAAGAGACCCAGTACTTC
j_call: TRBJ2-7; d_call: TRBD2; clone_size: medium-sized; v_call: TRBV28; cdr3_aa: CASSQLAGVFYEQYF; cdr3_nt: TGTGCCAGCAGCCAACTAGCGGGAGTGTTTTACGAGCAGTACTTC
j_call: TRBJ2-2; d_call: .; clone_size: many; v_call: TRBV3-1; cdr3_aa: CASRGSTGELFF; cdr3_nt: TGTGCCAGCAGGGGAAGTACCGGGGAGCTGTTTTTT
j_call: TRBJ2-1; d_call: .; clone_size: many; v_call: TRBV6-2/TRBV6-3; cdr3_aa: CASSYSDMNEQFF; cdr3_nt: TGTGCCAGCAGTTACTCCGACATGAATGAGCAGTTCTTC
j_call: TRBJ2-7; d_call: TRBD1; clone_size: medium-sized; v_call: TRBV7-2; cdr3_aa: CASSLLGTADEQYF; cdr3_nt: TGTGCCAGCAGCTTACTCGGGACAGCTGACGAGCAGTACTTC
j_call: TRBJ2-1; d_call: .; clone_size: medium-sized; v_call: TRBV7-3; cdr3_aa: CASSSGGGGSYNEQFF; cdr3_nt: TGTGCCAGCAGCTCCGGAGGAGGGGGCTCCTACAATGAGCAGTTCTTC
j_call: TRBJ1-1; d_call: .; clone_size: many; v_call: TRBV5-1; cdr3_aa: CASSLSRLNTEAFF; cdr3_nt: TGCGCCAGCAGCTTGTCGCGACTCAACACTGAAGCTTTCTTT
j_call: TRBJ2-5; d_call: .; clone_size: .; v_call: TRBV30; cdr3_aa: CAWSPATQETQYF; cdr3_nt: TGTGCCTGGAGCCCCGCGACACAGGAGACCCAGTACTTC
j_call: TRBJ2-3; d_call: TRBD2; clone_size: many; v_call: TRBV28; cdr3_aa: CASNEREGLVAFRTDTQYF; cdr3_nt: TGTGCCAGCAACGAGCGGGAGGGCCTTGTAGCTTTCCGCACAGATACGCAGTATTTT
j_call: TRBJ2-3; d_call: TRBD2; clone_size: many; v_call: TRBV28; cdr3_aa: CASREGVTDTQYF; cdr3_nt: TGTGCCAGCCGGGAGGGGGTCACAGATACGCAGTATTTT
j_call: TRBJ2-1; d_call: TRBD2; clone_size: medium-sized; v_call: TRBV28; cdr3_aa: CASSFGGSSYNEQFF; cdr3_nt: TGTGCCAGCAGTTTTGGCGGGAGCTCCTACAATGAGCAGTTCTTC
j_call: TRBJ2-1; d_call: .; clone_size: .; v_call: TRBV19; cdr3_aa: CASSSRLAQRANEQFF; cdr3_nt: TGCGCCAGTAGTAGCCGCCTAGCCCAGAGGGCCAATGAGCAGTTCTTC